Detailed here is one T cell receptor (beta chain). The data originate from a study of neurological immune-mediated disorders. The V end was cut by 0 bases, the J end by 8 bases, with 15 bases between. The CDR3 consists of 15 residues. CDR1 is SGHDN, CDR2 FVKESK, per germline. It was by 5'RACE with 10-nucleotide random UMIs that the cDNA was made. TCRdb processed the 5' RACE reads anew with MiXCR; each CDR3 protein has one entry. The sample lists tens of thousands of distinct CDR3 sequences, roughly 10% occurring once. Indicated time point: longitudinal time-point 1 (baseline). This rearrangement joins TRBV14 to TRBJ2-3; D unclear. This TCR was recovered from a man aged 25-45 years in good health. Sample: PBMCs. The CDR3 reads CASSQDLGVAATQYF. DNA of the CDR3: TGTGCCAGCAGCCAAGATTTAGGAGTGGCTGCTACGCAGTATTTT.